Reported below is one T cell receptor (beta chain). Its antigen is unidentified. Preparation of TCR beta libraries was done by quantitative 5'-RACE with molecular barcodes. TCRdb itself ran the 5' RACE reads through MiXCR, one entry per CDR3 protein. Of under 250,000 distinct CDR3 sequences listed, 6% to 8.5% are singletons. This CDR3 has 16 amino acids. Germline assignment: CDR1 LNHNV and CDR2 YYDKDF (reference sequence). With 5 bases clipped from V and 0 bases from J, the junction kept 9 bases outside the gene matches. These data belong to a study of CD8 T cells in ankylosing spondylitis. Whole-study findings and limits: A TCR beta motif of about eight highly homologous variants seemed to mark ankylosing spondylitis blood. There were earlier reports of some motif variants in reactive arthritis synovial fluid and blood.

The V gene is TRBV15, the J gene TRBJ2-7; 8 nucleotides align to TRBD1. The TCR sequence derives from a male donor with ankylosing spondylitis. Material: blood, either unsorted or a sorted T cell fraction (not recorded which). Written as DNA, the CDR3 is TGTGCCACCAGCCCTATAGGACAGGGAAGCTCCTACGAGCAGTACTTC. It specifies CATSPIGQGSSYEQYF.